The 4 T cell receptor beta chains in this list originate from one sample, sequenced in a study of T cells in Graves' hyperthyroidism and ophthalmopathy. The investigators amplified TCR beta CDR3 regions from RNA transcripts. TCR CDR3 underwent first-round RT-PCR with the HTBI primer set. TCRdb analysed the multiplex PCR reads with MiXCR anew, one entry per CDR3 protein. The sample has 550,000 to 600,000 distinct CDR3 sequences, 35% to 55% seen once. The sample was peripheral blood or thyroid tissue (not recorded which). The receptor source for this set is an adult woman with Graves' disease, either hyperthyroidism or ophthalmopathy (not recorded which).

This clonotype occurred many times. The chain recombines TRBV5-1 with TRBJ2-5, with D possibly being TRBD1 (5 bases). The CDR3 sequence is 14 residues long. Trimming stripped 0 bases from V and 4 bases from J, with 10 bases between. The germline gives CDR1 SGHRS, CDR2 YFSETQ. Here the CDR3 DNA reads TGCGCCAGCAGCTTGGAGGGGTTTGGAGAGACCCAGTACTTC. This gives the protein CASSLEGFGETQYF.

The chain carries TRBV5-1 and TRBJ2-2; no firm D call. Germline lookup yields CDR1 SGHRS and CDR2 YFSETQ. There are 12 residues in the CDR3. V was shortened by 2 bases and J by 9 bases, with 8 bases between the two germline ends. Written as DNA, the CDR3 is TGCGCCAGCAGCTTAATGGGCCGGGAGCTGTTTTTT. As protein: CASSLMGRELFF.

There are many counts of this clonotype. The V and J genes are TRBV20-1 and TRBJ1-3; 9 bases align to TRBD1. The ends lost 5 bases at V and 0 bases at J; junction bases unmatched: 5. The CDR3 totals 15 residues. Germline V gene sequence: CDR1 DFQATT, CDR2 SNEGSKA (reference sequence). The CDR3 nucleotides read TGCAGTGCTGAGGACAGGGGAGACTCTGGAAACACCATATATTTT. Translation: CSAEDRGDSGNTIYF.

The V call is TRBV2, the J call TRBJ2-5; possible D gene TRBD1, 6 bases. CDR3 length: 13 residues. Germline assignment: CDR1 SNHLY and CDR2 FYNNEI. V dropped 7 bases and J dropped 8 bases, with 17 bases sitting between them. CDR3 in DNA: TGTGCCAGCAAGACAGGTGCTGGAAACACCCAGTACTTC. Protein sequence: CASKTGAGNTQYF.